The sequence of this T cell receptor beta chain was determined in a study of blood T cell repertoires in COVID-19. The wider study: Material from acute and convalescent COVID-19 was sourced from the United States, Italy and Spain. The analysed material was cDNA or gDNA that came from T cells, B-cell-depleted T cells, or PBMCs.

This CDR3 contains 16 residues. Germline CDR1 is KGHDR and CDR2 is SFDVKD. V lost 1 base and J lost 2, with 10 bases in between. This clone has more than one count but fewer than ten. Under the authors' procedure: How many nucleated cells were present was estimated from reference gene primer amplification. Sequencing was performed with immunoSEQ multiplex PCR; in TCRdb, only in-frame clones are kept and a portion is missing. The D gene and trimming were derived from the DNA, and the V and J assignments and clone size from that table. The sample contains 300,000 to 400,000 clones, around 89% of which appear only once. Those enrolled in Seattle joined during active infection and were followed longitudinally afterward.

Specimen: peripheral blood. The rearrangement uses TRBV24-1 and TRBJ2-2; D perhaps matches TRBD1 (6 bases). The clonotype originates from a woman in her twenties or thirties with COVID-19, enrolled during active disease. CDR3 bases: TGTGCCACCAGTGATTTATGGACAGATAACACCGGGGAGCTGTTTTTT. Its translation: CATSDLWTDNTGELFF.